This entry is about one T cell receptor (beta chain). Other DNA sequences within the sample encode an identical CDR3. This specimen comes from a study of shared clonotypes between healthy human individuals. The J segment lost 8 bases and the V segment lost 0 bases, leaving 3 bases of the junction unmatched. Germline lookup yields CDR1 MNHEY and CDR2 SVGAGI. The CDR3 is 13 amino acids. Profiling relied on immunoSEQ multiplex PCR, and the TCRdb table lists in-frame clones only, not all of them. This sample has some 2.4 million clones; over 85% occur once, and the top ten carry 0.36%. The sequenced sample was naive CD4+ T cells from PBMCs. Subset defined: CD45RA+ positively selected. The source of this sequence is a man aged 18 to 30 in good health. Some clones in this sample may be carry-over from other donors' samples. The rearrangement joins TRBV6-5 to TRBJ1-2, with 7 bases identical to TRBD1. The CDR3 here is CASSYSPRGGYTF. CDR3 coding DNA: TGTGCCAGCAGTTACTCACCCAGGGGGGGCTACACCTTC.